This entry lists 23 T cell receptor beta chains sequenced from one sample in a study of blood T cell repertoires in COVID-19. Sequencing used immunoSEQ multiplex PCR; TCRdb keeps in-frame clones, though not all of them. The table includes a few hundred thousand clones, 80% to 90% detected once. What was sequenced was PBMCs or T cells enriched from blood (not recorded which). The receptor source for this set is a man aged 18 to 29 who had recovered from COVID-19.

The chain combines TRBV11-2 with TRBJ2-3; tentative D call: TRBD1 (5 bases). Trimming cost V 1 base and J 5 bases, with 16 bases left between them. The CDR3 runs to 16 residues. The germline V gene has CDR1 SGHAT and CDR2 FQNNGV. The CDR3 sequence: CASSLGGDRAVDTQYF. The CDR3 region has the DNA TGTGCCAGCAGCTTAGGGGGCGATAGGGCCGTAGATACGCAGTATTTT. The variable domain in full, completed from reference TRBV11-2 and TRBJ2-3, reads EAGVAQSPRYKIIEKRQSVAFWCNPISGHATLYWYQQILGQGPKLLIQFQNNGVVDDSQLPKDRFSAERLKGVDSTLKIQPAKLEDSAVYLCASSLGGDRAVDTQYFGPGTRLTVL.

The chain carries TRBV27 and TRBJ2-7; TRBD1 aligns across 7 bases. After removal of 7 bases from V and 2 bases from J, the junction contained 5 bases not matched to a gene. This CDR3 region has 13 residues. CDR1 MNHEY and CDR2 SMNVEV come from the germline V gene (reference sequence). The CDR3 is CASKGQLAYEQYF. The CDR3 nucleotides read TGTGCCAGCAAGGGACAGTTAGCCTACGAGCAGTACTTC.

This chain uses TRBV2 with TRBJ2-1; unclear D gene. Trimming pared 8 bases from V and 6 bases from J, leaving 17 bases between. CDR3 length: 14 residues. Germline V gene sequence: CDR1 SNHLY, CDR2 FYNNEI. CDR3 sequence reads: CASGGVPRANEQFF. CDR3 bases: TGTGCCAGCGGTGGAGTCCCCCGCGCCAATGAGCAGTTCTTC. The whole variable domain, filled in from reference TRBV2 and TRBJ2-1, reads EPEVTQTPSHQVTQMGQEVILRCVPISNHLYFYWYRQILGQKVEFLVSFYNNEISEKSEIFDDQFSVERPDGSNFTLKIRSTKLEDSAMYFCASGGVPRANEQFFGPGTRLTVL.

This clone was recorded only once. The chain links TRBV2 to TRBJ1-6, with D possibly being TRBD1 (5 bases). V lost 6 bases, J lost 9 bases, and 18 bases lay in between. CDR3 size: 15 residues. CDR1 SNHLY and CDR2 FYNNEI come from the germline V gene. The CDR3 protein is CASRVETAKLSPLHF. The DNA of the CDR3 is TGTGCCAGCAGAGTTGAGACAGCTAAACTTTCACCCCTCCACTTT.

This chain joins TRBV6-5 and TRBJ1-2; TRBD1 matches 9 bases. The CDR3 extends over 14 amino acids. V was clipped by 4 bases and J by 5 bases; unmatched bases: 5. Germline CDR1 and CDR2: MNHEY and SVGAGI. For the CDR3, the DNA is TGTGCCAGCAGTTTCCGGGACAGGGCATATGGCTACACCTTC. Its protein is CASSFRDRAYGYTF.

This clone came up once. V and J are TRBV2 and TRBJ1-5; 8 bases agree with TRBD1. The CDR3 totals 15 residues. The germline V gene has CDR1 SNHLY and CDR2 FYNNEI. After removal of 6 bases from V and 2 bases from J, the junction contained 6 bases not matched to a gene. The CDR3 DNA reads as TGTGCCAGCAGAGACAGGGGTTGGGGCAATCAGCCCCAGCATTTT. The encoded protein is CASRDRGWGNQPQHF.

The V call is TRBV7-2, the J call TRBJ2-5, with 13 bases matching TRBD2. The CDR3 is 16 amino acids. The J segment lost 5 bases and the V segment lost 3 bases, leaving 6 bases of the junction unmatched. Germline CDR1 reads SGHTA; CDR2 reads FQGNSA. The DNA of the CDR3 is TGTGCCAGCAGCTTGTGGACTAGCGGGAGTGGGGAGACCCAGTACTTC. Translated: CASSLWTSGSGETQYF.

CDR3 nucleotide sequence: TGTGCTAGTGGCCTGGATGTCTCCCTAGCGGGGAACACCGGGGAGCTGTTTTTT. It yields the protein CASGLDVSLAGNTGELFF. The genes are TRBV12-5 and TRBJ2-2; 8 bases map to TRBD2. The CDR3 is made up of 18 amino acids. J lost 1 base, V lost 6 bases, and 13 bases had no gene match. Germline V CDR1 and CDR2: LGHNT, FRNRAP.

CDR3 in DNA: TGTGCCAGCAGCCCGGACTCGAATCCTAACTATGGCTACACCTTC. Protein product: CASSPDSNPNYGYTF. This chain uses TRBV7-6 with TRBJ1-2; D remains ambiguous. With 5 bases removed from V and 0 bases from J, the gap between germline ends came to 13 bases. Germline CDR1 and CDR2: SGHVS and FNYEAQ. This CDR3 is 15 amino acids long. The entire variable domain, with the rest obtained from reference TRBV7-6 and TRBJ1-2, is as follows: GAGVSQSPRYKVTKRGQDVALRCDPISGHVSLYWYRQALGQGPEFLTYFNYEAQQDKSGLPNDRFSAERPEGSISTLTIQRTEQRDSAMYRCASSPDSNPNYGYTFGSGTRLTVV.

The chain combines TRBV29-1 with TRBJ2-7; TRBD2 might be the D (5 bases). The CDR3 extends over 12 amino acids. The V gene's germline CDR1 is SQVTM and CDR2 ANQGSEA. V lost 7 bases and J 1 base, leaving 11 bases between the germline ends. In DNA form, the CDR3 reads TGCAGCGCCTTACGGGGATCCTACGAGCAGTACTTC. Protein: CSALRGSYEQYF.

The CDR3: CASSLEAGGAPETQYF. In DNA form, the CDR3 reads TGTGCCAGCAGCTTAGAGGCAGGGGGCGCCCCAGAGACCCAGTACTTC. V usage is TRBV7-2 and J usage is TRBJ2-5, with 8 bases that match TRBD1. The trim removed 1 base at V and 4 bases at J, leaving 8 bases unmatched. The CDR3 consists of 16 residues. Germline V gives CDR1 SGHTA, CDR2 FQGNSA.

The genes are TRBV30 and TRBJ2-1; 8 nucleotides match TRBD1. The J segment lost 4 bases and the V segment lost 3 bases, leaving 11 bases of the junction unmatched. The CDR3 is 16 residues long. The germline V gene has CDR1 GTSNPN and CDR2 SVGIG (reference sequence). CDR3 region: CAWRIGQGLRYNEQFF. CDR3 DNA: TGTGCCTGGAGAATCGGACAGGGTCTCAGGTACAATGAGCAGTTCTTC.

This sequence joins TRBV7-2 and TRBJ1-2, with 10 nucleotides matching TRBD1. J was trimmed by 4 bases and V by 4 bases; bases with no gene match: 6. There are 15 residues in the CDR3. Germline CDR1 is SGHTA and CDR2 is FQGNSA. CDR3 protein: CASSSAGQGRYGYTF. The CDR3 bases are TGTGCCAGCAGCTCGGCGGGACAGGGGCGCTATGGCTACACCTTC.

The genes are TRBV19 and TRBJ2-1; D gene unclear. CDR3 length equals 14 residues. In germline, CDR1 is LNHDA, CDR2 SQIVND (reference sequence). Trimming removed 3 bases at V and 0 bases at J, with 6 bases between. CDR3 in amino acids: CASSIGGSYNEQFF. The CDR3 region has the DNA TGTGCCAGTAGTATCGGCGGCTCCTACAATGAGCAGTTCTTC.

This sequence joins TRBV2 and TRBJ2-5; 8 nucleotides match TRBD2. From germline, CDR1 is SNHLY and CDR2 FYNNEI. The CDR3 runs to 14 residues. V lost 6 bases and J lost 5; bases outside the gene matches: 8. The CDR3 region has the DNA TGTGCCAGCAGGAGGAGCGGGAGAGTCGAGACCCAGTACTTC. It codes for CASRRSGRVETQYF.

This sequence joins TRBV12-3 or TRBV12-4 and TRBJ2-5; a possible D gene is TRBD1 (6 bases). Trimming cost V 5 bases and J 1 base, with 8 bases left between them. The CDR3 covers 13 residues. CDR3 coding DNA: TGTGCCAGCAGTGGACAGCCCCAAGAGACCCAGTACTTC. This sequence encodes CASSGQPQETQYF.

This chain links TRBV5-6 with TRBJ2-3, with D uncertain. The V gene's germline CDR1 is SGHDT and CDR2 YYEEEE. CDR3 length equals 17 residues. The V and J ends lost 1 base and 0 bases respectively, with 15 bases between them. CDR3 coding DNA: TGTGCCAGCAGCTTGTTTACCGAAGCTTCTAGCACAGATACGCAGTATTTT. Translation: CASSLFTEASSTDTQYF. Using reference TRBV5-6 and TRBJ2-3 for the parts outside the CDR3, the full variable domain is DAGVTQSPTHLIKTRGQQVTLRCSPKSGHDTVSWYQQALGQGPQFIFQYYEEEERQRGNFPDRFSGHQFPNYSSELNVNALLLGDSALYLCASSLFTEASSTDTQYFGPGTRLTVL.

The chain couples TRBV7-9 to TRBJ2-2; 9 nucleotides agree with TRBD1. This CDR3 spans 15 amino acids. Per the germline V gene, CDR1 is SEHNR and CDR2 is FQNEAQ (reference sequence). Losses at the gene ends were 6 bases for V and 4 bases for J; bases not matched to a gene: 6. This CDR3 reads CASRTGGHTTGELFF. The CDR3 nucleotides are TGTGCCAGCAGAACAGGGGGCCACACCACCGGGGAGCTGTTTTTT.

V is TRBV28 and J is TRBJ2-7; 7 bases map to TRBD1. The CDR3 totals 14 residues. Germline V gene lookup returns CDR1 MDHEN and CDR2 SYDVKM. The V gene end was trimmed by 4 bases and the J gene end by 0 bases; junction bases not matched to a gene: 3. CDR3 residues: CASSSGQSSYEQYF. The CDR3 DNA is TGTGCCAGCAGTTCGGGACAGAGCTCCTACGAGCAGTACTTC.

The genes are TRBV2 and TRBJ1-1; D perhaps matches TRBD1 (6 bases). With 6 bases removed from V and 5 bases from J, the gap between germline ends came to 16 bases. This CDR3 spans 14 amino acids. Germline V gene data show CDR1 as SNHLY and CDR2 as FYNNEI. The CDR3 sequence is CASRVQGGWTEAFF. The CDR3 DNA reads TGTGCCAGCAGAGTACAGGGAGGGTGGACTGAAGCTTTCTTT.

This chain joins TRBV12-3 or TRBV12-4 and TRBJ2-1; D ambiguous. CDR3 size: 11 residues. The V gene lost 3 bases and the J gene lost 8 bases, with 5 bases spanning the gap. The CDR3 here is CASSLADEQFF. The CDR3 DNA is TGTGCCAGCAGTTTGGCGGATGAGCAGTTCTTC.

The chain uses TRBV6-5 and TRBJ2-7; D unresolved. The V and J ends lost 8 bases and 1 base respectively, with 9 bases between them. Germline CDR1 is MNHEY and CDR2 is SVGAGI. CDR3 length: 12 amino acids. The CDR3 nucleotides read TGTGCCAGCGCGCATGGTTCCTACGAGCAGTACTTC. Translation gives CASAHGSYEQYF.

The chain is built from TRBV6-2 or TRBV6-3 and TRBJ1-2; weak D call: TRBD1 (6 bases). Trimming pared 5 bases from V and 7 bases from J, leaving 20 bases between. The CDR3 has 15 residues. CDR1 MNHEY and CDR2 SVGEGT come from the germline V gene. CDR3 sequence reads: CASSQSGTTIGGYTF. CDR3 nucleotide sequence: TGTGCCAGCAGTCAATCCGGGACAACTATTGGTGGCTACACCTTC.